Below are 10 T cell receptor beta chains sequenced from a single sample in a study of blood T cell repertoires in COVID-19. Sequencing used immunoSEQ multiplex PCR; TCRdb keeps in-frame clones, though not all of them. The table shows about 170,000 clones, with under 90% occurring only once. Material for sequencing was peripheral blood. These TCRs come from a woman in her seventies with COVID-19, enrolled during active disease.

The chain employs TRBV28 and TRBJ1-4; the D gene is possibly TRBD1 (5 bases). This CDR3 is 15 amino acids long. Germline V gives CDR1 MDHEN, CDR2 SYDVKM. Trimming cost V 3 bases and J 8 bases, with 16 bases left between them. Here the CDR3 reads CASSLLSRVGEKLFF. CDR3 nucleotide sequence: TGTGCCAGCAGTTTGCTGAGCAGGGTCGGCGAAAAACTGTTTTTT. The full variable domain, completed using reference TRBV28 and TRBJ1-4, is DVKVTQSSRYLVKRTGEKVFLECVQDMDHENMFWYRQDPGLGLRLIYFSYDVKMKEKGDIPEGYSVSREKKERFSLILESASTNQTSMYLCASSLLSRVGEKLFFGSGTQLSVL.

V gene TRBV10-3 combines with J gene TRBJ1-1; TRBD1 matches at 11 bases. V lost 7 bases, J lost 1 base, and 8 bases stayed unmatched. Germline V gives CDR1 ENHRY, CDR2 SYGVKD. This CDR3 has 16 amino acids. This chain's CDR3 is CAITPRDRGRNTEAFF. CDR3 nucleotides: TGTGCCATCACTCCAAGGGACAGGGGGAGGAACACTGAAGCTTTCTTT.

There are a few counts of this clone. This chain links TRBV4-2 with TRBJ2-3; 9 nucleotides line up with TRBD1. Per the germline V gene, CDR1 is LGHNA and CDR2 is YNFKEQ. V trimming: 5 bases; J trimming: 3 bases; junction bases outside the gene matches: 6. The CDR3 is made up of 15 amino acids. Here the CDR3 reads CASSARDRVTDTQYF. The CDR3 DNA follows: TGTGCCAGCAGCGCGCGGGACAGGGTGACAGATACGCAGTATTTT.

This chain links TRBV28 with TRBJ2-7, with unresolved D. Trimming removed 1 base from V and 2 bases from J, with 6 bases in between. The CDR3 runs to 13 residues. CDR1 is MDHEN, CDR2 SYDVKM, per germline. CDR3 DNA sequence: TGTGCCAGCAGTTTATTTGGCACCTACGAGCAGTACGTC. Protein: CASSLFGTYEQYV.

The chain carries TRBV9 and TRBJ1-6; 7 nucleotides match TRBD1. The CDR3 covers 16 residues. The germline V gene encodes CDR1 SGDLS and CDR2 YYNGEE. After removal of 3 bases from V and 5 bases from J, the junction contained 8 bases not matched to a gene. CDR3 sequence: CASSAAGTVNNSPLHF. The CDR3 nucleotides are TGTGCCAGCAGCGCCGCCGGGACAGTGAATAATTCACCCCTCCACTTT.

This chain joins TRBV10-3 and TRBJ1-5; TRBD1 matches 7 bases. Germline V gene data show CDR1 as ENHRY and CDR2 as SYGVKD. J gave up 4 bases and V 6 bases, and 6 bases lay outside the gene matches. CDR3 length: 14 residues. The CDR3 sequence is CAISEGTANQPQHF. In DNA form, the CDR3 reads TGTGCCATCAGCGAAGGGACAGCAAATCAGCCCCAGCATTTT.

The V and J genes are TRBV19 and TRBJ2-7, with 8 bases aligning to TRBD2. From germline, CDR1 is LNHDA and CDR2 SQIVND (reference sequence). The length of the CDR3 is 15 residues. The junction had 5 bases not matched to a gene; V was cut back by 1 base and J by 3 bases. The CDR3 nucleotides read TGTGCCAGTAGTATAGCCAGGCTAGCGGGCTACGAGCAGTACTTC. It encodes CASSIARLAGYEQYF.

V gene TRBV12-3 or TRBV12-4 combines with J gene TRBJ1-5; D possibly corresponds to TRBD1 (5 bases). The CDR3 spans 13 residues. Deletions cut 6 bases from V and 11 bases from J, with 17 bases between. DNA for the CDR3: TGTGCCAGCAGCCCGTCGGCGGGGGGATCCCAGCATTTT. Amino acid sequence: CASSPSAGGSQHF.

This chain's CDR3 is CASSRGPTRGIMNTEAFF. The DNA of the CDR3 is TGTGCCAGCAGTCGCGGTCCGACACGAGGGATTATGAACACTGAAGCTTTCTTT. The gene calls are TRBV3-1 (or the pseudogene TRBV3-2) and TRBJ1-1; D unclear. This CDR3 region has 18 residues. The germline gives CDR1 LGHDT, CDR2 YNNKEL (reference sequence). The V and J ends lost 6 bases and 0 bases respectively, with 23 bases between them.

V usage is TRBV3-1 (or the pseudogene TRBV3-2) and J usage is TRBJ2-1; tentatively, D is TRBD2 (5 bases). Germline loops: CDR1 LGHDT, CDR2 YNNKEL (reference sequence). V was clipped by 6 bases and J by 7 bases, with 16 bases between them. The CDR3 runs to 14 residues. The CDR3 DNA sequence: TGTGCCAGCAGTCTCAGGCTAGCTAGTAATGAGCAGTTCTTC. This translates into CASSLRLASNEQFF.